This T cell receptor (beta chain) appears in the sequencing data of a study of blood T cell repertoires in COVID-19. Sequencing used immunoSEQ multiplex PCR; TCRdb keeps in-frame clones, though not all of them. This table has 250,000 to 350,000 clones, 75% to 95% appearing once. In Seattle, patients joined the study during active infection and were tracked longitudinally. The CDR3 runs to 18 residues. The germline gives CDR1 MNHEY, CDR2 SMNVEV (reference sequence). The junction had 16 bases not matched to a gene; V was cut back by 2 bases and J by 7 bases. Sequenced material: peripheral blood. The chain is built from TRBV27 and TRBJ2-5, with TRBD2 matching 10 bases. The clonotype comes from a woman in her 30s with COVID-19, enrolled during active disease. In DNA form, the CDR3 reads TGTGCCAGCAGTTTAACCCCACCCCCTAGCGGGAGACGGGGGACCCAGTACTTC. This sequence encodes CASSLTPPPSGRRGTQYF.